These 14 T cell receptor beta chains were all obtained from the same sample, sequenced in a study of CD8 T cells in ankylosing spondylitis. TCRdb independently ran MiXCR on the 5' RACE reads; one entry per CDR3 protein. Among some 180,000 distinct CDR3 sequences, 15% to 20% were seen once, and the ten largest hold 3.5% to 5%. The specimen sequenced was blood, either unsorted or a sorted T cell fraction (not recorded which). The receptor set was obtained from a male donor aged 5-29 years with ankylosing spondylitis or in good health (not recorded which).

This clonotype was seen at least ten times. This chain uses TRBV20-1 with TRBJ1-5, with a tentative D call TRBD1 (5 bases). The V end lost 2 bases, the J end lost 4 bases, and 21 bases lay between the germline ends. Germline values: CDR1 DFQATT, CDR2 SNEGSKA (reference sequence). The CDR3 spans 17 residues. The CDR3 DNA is TGCAGTGCTAGACCACCGCCGGGGGTCACGCAGAATCAGCCCCAGCATTTT. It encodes CSARPPPGVTQNQPQHF.

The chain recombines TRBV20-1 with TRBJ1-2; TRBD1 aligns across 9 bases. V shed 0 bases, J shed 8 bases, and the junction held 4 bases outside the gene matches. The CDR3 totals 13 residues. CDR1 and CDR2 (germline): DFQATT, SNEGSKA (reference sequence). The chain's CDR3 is CSAREGTGPGYTF. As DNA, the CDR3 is TGCAGTGCTAGAGAGGGGACAGGGCCCGGCTACACCTTC.

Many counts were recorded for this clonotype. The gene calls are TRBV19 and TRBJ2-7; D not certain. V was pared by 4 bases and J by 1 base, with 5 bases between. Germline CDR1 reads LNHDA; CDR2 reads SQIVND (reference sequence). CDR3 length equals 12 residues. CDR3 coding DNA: TGTGCCAGTAGTAACCCTTCCTACGAGCAGTACTTC. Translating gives CASSNPSYEQYF.

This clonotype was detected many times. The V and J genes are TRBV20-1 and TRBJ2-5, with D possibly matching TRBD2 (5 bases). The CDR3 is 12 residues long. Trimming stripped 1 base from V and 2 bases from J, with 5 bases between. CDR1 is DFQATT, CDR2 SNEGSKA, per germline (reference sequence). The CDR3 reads CSARAGQETQYF. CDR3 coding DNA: TGCAGTGCTAGAGCGGGACAAGAGACCCAGTACTTC.

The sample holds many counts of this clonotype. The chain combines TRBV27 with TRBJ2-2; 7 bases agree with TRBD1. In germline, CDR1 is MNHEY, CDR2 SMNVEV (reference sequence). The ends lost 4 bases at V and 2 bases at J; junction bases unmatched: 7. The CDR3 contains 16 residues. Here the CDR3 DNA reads TGTGCCAGCAGTTACACTAGGGACAGTAACACCGGGGAGCTGTTTTTT. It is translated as CASSYTRDSNTGELFF.

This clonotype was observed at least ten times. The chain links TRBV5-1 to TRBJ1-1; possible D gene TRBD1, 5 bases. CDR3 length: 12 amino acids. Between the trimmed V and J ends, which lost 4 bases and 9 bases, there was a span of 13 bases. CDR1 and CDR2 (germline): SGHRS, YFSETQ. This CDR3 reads CASSLREGKAFF. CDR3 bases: TGCGCCAGCAGCCTGCGGGAGGGGAAAGCTTTCTTT. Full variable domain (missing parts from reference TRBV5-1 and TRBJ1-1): KAGVTQTPRYLIKTRGQQVTLSCSPISGHRSVSWYQQTPGQGLQFLFEYFSETQRNKGNFPGRFSGRQFSNSRSEMNVSTLELGDSALYLCASSLREGKAFFGQGTRLTVV.

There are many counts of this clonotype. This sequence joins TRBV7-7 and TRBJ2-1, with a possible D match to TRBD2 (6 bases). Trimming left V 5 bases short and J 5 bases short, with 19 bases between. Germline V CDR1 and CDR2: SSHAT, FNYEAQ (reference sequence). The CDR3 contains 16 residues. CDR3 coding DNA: TGTGCCAGCAGCCCAGGCAGACTAGTGGGGAACAATGAGCAGTTCTTC. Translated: CASSPGRLVGNNEQFF.

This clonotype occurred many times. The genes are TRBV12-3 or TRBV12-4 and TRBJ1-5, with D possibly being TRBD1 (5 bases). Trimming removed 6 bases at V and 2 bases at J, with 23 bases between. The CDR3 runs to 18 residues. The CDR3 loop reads CASSPHVGAGDGNQPQHF. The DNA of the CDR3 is TGTGCCAGCAGCCCCCATGTCGGGGCGGGAGACGGCAATCAGCCCCAGCATTTT.

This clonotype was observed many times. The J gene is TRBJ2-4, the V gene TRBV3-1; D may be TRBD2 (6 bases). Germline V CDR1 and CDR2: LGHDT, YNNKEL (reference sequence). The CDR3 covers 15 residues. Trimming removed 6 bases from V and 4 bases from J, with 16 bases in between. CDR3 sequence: CASSRGSGTKNIQYF. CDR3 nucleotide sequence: TGTGCCAGCAGTCGTGGGTCAGGGACTAAAAACATTCAGTACTTC. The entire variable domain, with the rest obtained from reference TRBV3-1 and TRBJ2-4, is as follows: DTAVSQTPKYLVTQMGNDKSIKCEQNLGHDTMYWYKQDSKKFLKIMFSYNNKELIINETVPNRFSPKSPDKAHLNLHINSLELGDSAVYFCASSRGSGTKNIQYFGAGTRLSVL.

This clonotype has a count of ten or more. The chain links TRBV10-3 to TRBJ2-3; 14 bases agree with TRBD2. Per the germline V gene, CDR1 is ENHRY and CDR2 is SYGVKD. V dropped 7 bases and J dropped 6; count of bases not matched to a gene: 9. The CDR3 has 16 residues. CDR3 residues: CAINRGTSGSWDTQYF. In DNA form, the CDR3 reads TGTGCCATCAACCGAGGGACTAGCGGGAGCTGGGATACGCAGTATTTT.

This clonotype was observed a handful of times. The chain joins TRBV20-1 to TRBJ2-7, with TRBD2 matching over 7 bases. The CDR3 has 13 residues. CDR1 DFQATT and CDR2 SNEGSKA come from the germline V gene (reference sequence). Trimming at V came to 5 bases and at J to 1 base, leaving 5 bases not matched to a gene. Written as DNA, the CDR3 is TGCAGTGCTCACTGGACTAGATCCTACGAGCAGTACTTC. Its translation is CSAHWTRSYEQYF.

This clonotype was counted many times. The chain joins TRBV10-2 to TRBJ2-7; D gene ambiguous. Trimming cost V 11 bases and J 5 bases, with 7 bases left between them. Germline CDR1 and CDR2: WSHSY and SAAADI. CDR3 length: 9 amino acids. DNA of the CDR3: TGCGCCCCAAGCCACGAGCAGTACGTC. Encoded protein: CAPSHEQYV.

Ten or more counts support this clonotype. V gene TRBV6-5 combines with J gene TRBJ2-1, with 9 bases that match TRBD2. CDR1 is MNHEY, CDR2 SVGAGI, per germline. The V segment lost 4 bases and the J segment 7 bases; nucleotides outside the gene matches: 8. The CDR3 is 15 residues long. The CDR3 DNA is TGTGCCAGCAGTTTAGCGGGAGATATTAGGAATGAGCAGTTCTTC. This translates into CASSLAGDIRNEQFF.

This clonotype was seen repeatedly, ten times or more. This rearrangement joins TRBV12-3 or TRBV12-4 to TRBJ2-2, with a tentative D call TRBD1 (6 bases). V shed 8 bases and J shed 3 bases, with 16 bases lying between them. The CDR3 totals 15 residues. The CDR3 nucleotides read TGTGCCAGCCGCCGGGGTGGGACATACACCGGGGAGCTGTTTTTT. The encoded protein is CASRRGGTYTGELFF.